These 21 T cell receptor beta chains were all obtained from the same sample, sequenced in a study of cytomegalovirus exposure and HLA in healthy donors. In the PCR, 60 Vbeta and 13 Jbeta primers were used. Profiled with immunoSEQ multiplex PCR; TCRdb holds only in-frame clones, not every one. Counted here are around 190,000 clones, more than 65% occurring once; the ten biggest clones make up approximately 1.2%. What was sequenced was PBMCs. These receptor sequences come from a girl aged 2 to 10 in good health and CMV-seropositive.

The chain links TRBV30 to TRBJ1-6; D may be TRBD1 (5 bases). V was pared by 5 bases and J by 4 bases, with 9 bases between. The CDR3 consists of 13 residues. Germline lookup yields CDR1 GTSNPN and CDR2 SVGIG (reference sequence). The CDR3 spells CAWADTYNSPLHF. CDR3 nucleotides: TGTGCCTGGGCGGACACGTATAATTCACCCCTCCACTTT.

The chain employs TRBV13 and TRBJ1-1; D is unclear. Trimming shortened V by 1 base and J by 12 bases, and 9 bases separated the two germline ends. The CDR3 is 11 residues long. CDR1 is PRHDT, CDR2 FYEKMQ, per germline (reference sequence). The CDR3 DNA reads TGTGCCAGCAGCTTAGAAGTAGAAACTTTCTTT. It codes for CASSLEVETFF.

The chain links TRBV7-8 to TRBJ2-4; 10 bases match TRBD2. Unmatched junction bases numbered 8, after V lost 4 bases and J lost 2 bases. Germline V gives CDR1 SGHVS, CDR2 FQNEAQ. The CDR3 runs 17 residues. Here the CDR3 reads CASSSYPSGSTKNIQYF. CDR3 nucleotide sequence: TGTGCCAGCAGCTCCTACCCTAGCGGGAGTACCAAAAACATTCAGTACTTC.

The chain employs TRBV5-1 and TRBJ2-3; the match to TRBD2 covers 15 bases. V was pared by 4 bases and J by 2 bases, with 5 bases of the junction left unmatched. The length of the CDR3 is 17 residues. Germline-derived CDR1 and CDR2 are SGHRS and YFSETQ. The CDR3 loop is CASSAGLAGGYTDTQYF. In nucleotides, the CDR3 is TGCGCCAGCAGCGCGGGACTAGCGGGAGGATACACAGATACGCAGTATTTT.

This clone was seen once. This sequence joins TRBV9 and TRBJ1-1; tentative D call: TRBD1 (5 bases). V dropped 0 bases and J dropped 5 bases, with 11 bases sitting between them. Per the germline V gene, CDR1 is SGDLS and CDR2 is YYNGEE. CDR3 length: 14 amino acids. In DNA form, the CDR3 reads TGTGCCAGCAGCGTAGCCCTCGACAGTACTGAAGCTTTCTTT. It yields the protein CASSVALDSTEAFF.

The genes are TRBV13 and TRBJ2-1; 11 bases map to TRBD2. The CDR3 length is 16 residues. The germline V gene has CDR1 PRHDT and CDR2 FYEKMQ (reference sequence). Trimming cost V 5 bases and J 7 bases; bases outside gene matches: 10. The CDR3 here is CASSIVAGGPGNEQFF. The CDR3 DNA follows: TGTGCCAGCAGCATTGTAGCGGGGGGGCCAGGGAATGAGCAGTTCTTC. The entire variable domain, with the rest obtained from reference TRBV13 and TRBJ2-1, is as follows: AAGVIQSPRHLIKEKRETATLKCYPIPRHDTVYWYQQGPGQDPQFLISFYEKMQSDKGSIPDRFSAQQFSDYHSELNMSSLELGDSALYFCASSIVAGGPGNEQFFGPGTRLTVL.

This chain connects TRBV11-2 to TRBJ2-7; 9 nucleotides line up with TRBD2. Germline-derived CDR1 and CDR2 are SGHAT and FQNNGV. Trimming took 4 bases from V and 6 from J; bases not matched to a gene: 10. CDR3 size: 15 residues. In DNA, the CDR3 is TGTGCCAGCAGCTCCTTAGGTAGCGGGAGAAGCGAGCAGTACTTC. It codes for CASSSLGSGRSEQYF.

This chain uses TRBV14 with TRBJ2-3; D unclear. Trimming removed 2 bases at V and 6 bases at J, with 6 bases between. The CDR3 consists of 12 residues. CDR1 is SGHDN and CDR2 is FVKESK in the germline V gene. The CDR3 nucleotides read TGTGCCAGCAGCCAATCCGCGGATACGCAGTATTTT. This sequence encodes CASSQSADTQYF.

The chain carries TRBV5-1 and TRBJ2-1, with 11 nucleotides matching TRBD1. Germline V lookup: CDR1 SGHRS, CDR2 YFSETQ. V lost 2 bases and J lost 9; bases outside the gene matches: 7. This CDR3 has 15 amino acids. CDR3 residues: CASSFTGTGGIEQFF. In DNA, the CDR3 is TGCGCCAGCAGCTTTACAGGGACAGGGGGAATTGAGCAGTTCTTC.

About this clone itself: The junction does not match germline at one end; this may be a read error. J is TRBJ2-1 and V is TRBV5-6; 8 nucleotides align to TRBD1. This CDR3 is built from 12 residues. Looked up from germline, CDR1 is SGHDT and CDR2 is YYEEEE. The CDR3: CASSLTRSRGLF. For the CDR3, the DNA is TGTGCCAGCAGCTTGACGAGGAGCAGGGGGCTCTTC.

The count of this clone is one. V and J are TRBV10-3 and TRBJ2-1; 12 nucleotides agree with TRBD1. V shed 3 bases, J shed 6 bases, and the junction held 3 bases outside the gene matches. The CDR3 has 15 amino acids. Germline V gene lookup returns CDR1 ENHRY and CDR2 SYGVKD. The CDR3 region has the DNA TGTGCCATCAGTGAACCGGGACAGGGGGCCAATGAGCAGTTCTTC. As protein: CAISEPGQGANEQFF.

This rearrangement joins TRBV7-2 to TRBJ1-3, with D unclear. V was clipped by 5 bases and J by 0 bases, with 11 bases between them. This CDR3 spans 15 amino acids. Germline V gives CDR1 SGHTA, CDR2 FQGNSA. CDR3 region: CASSVVRYSGNTIYF. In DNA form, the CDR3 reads TGTGCCAGCAGCGTCGTGCGGTACTCTGGAAACACCATATATTTT.

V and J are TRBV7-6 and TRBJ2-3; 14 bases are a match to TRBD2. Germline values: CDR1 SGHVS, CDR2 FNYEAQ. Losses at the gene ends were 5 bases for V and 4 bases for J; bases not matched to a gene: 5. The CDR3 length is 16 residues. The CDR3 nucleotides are TGTGCCAGCAGCCAAGGGACTAGCGGGAGTCCAGATACGCAGTATTTT. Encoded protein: CASSQGTSGSPDTQYF. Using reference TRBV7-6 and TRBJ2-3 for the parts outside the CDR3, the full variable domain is GAGVSQSPRYKVTKRGQDVALRCDPISGHVSLYWYRQALGQGPEFLTYFNYEAQQDKSGLPNDRFSAERPEGSISTLTIQRTEQRDSAMYRCASSQGTSGSPDTQYFGPGTRLTVL.

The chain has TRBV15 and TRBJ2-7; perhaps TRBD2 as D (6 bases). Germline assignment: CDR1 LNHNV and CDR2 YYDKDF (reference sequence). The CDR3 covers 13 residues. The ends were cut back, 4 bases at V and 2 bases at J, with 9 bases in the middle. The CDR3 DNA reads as TGTGCCACCAGCACTTGGGGGGCCTACGAGCAGTACTTC. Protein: CATSTWGAYEQYF.

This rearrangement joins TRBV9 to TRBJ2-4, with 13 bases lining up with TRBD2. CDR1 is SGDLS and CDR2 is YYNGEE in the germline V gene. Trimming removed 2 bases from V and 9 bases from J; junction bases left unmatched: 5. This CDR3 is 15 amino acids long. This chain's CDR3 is CASSVGLAGDGIQYF. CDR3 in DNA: TGTGCCAGCAGCGTCGGACTAGCGGGAGATGGCATTCAGTACTTC.

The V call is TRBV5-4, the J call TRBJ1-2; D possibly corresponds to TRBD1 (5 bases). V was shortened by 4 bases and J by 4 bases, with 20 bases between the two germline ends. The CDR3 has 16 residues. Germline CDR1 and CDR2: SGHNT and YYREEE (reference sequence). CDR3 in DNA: TGTGCCAGCAGCCCGGCGGGCGGGGGGGTTAGCTATGGCTACACCTTC. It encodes CASSPAGGGVSYGYTF.

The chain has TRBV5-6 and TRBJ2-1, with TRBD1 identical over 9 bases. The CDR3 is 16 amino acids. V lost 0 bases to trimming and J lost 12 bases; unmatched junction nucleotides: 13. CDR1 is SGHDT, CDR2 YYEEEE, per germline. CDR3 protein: CASSLEQGAWLYGQFF. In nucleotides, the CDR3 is TGTGCCAGCAGCTTGGAACAGGGGGCTTGGCTGTACGGGCAGTTCTTC.

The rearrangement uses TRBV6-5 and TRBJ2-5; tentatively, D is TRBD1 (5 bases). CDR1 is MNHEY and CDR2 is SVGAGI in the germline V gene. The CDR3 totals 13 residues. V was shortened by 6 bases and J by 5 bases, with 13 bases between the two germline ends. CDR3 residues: CASRQGLIETQYF. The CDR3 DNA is TGTGCCAGCAGGCAGGGTTTAATTGAGACCCAGTACTTC.

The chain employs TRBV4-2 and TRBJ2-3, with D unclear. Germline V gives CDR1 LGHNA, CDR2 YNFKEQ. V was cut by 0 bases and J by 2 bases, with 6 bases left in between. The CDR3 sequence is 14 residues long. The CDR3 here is CASSQDLSTDTQYF. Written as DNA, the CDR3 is TGTGCCAGCAGCCAAGATCTGTCCACAGATACGCAGTATTTT.

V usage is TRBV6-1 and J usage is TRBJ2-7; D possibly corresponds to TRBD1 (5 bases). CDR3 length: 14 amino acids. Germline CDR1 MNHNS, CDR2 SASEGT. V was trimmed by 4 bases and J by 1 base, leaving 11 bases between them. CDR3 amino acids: CASSVGVLSYEQYF. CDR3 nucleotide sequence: TGTGCCAGCAGTGTAGGGGTCTTGTCCTACGAGCAGTACTTC.

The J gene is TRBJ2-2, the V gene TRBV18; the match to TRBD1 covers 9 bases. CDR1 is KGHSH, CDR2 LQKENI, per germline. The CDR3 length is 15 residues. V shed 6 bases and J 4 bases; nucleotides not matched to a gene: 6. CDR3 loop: CASSLDRGTTGELFF. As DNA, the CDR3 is TGTGCCAGCTCTCTAGACAGGGGGACCACCGGGGAGCTGTTTTTT. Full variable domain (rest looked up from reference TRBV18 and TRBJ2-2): NAGVMQNPRHLVRRRGQEARLRCSPMKGHSHVYWYRQLPEEGLKFMVYLQKENIIDESGMPKERFSAEFPKEGPSILRIQQVVRGDSAAYFCASSLDRGTTGELFFGEGSRLTVL.